This T cell receptor beta chain was identified during a study of PD-1 blockade in classical Hodgkin lymphoma. Time point indicated: cycle 4 day 1 (C4D1), after more than five weeks of nivolumab. Following autologous stem cell transplantation, relapse occurred in every patient, and exposure to brentuximab vedotin varied. Purification of CD4+ T cells from thawed PBMCs was achieved by magnetic negative selection. This CDR3 region has 15 residues. The germline CDR1 and CDR2 sequences are SEHNR and FQNEAQ (reference sequence). Unmatched junction bases numbered 5, after V lost 3 bases and J lost 1 base. The repertoire was sequenced with immunoSEQ multiplex PCR; TCRdb's copy has only in-frame clones and lacks some. Of some 11,000 clones in the sample, approximately 74% were seen once.

Specimen: CD4+ T cells from blood, collected before the fourth cycle of nivolumab. The rearrangement joins TRBV7-9 to TRBJ2-5, with TRBD1 matching 7 bases. This clonotype was obtained from a human donor with classical Hodgkin lymphoma. As DNA, the CDR3 is TGTGCCAGCAGCTTGACAGGGAGAGTCCAAGAGACCCAGTACTTC. This gives the protein CASSLTGRVQETQYF. Together with reference TRBV7-9 and TRBJ2-5, the CDR3 gives the full variable domain: DTGVSQNPRHKITKRGQNVTFRCDPISEHNRLYWYRQTLGQGPEFLTYFQNEAQLEKSRLLSDRFSAERPKGSFSTLEIQRTEQGDSAMYLCASSLTGRVQETQYFGPGTRLLVL.